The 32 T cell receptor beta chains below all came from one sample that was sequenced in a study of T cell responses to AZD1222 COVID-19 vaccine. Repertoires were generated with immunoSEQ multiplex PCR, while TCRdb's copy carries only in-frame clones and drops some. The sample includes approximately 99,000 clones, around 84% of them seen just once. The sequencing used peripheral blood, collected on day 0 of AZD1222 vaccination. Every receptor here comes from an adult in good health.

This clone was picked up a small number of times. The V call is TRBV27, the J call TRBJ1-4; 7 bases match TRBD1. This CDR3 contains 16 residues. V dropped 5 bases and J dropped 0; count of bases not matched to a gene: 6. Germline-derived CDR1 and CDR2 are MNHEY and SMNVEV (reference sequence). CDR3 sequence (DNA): TGTGCCAGCAGTACCGGACAGGACGCAACTAATGAAAAACTGTTTTTT. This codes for CASSTGQDATNEKLFF.

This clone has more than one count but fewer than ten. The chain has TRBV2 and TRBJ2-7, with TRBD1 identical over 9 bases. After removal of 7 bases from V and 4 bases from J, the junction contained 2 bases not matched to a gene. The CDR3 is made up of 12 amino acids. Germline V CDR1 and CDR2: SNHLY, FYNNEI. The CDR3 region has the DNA TGTGCCAGCACCGGGACAGGGTACGAGCAGTACTTC. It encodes CASTGTGYEQYF.

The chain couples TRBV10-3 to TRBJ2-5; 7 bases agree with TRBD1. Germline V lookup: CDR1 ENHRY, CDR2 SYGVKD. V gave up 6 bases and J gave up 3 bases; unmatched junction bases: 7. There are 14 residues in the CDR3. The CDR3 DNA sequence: TGTGCCATCAGAGCCGGGACAGCGGAAGAGACCCAGTACTTC. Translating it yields CAIRAGTAEETQYF.

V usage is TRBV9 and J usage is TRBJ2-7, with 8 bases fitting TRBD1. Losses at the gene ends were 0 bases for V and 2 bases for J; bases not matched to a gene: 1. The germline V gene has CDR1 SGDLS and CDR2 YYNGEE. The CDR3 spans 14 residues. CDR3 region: CASSVGTGPYEQYF. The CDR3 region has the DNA TGTGCCAGCAGCGTAGGGACAGGGCCCTACGAGCAGTACTTC.

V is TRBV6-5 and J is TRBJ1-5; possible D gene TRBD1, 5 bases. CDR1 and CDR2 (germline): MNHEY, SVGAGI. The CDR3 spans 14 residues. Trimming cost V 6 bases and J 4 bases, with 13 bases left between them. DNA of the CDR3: TGTGCCAGCAGGGCGGGACTTACGAATCAGCCCCAGCATTTT. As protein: CASRAGLTNQPQHF.

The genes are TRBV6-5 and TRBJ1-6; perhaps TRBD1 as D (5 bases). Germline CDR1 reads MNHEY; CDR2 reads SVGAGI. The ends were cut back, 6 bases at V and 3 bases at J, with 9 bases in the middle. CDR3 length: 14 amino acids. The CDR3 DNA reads TGTGCCAGCAGCCCGGGACGCTATAATTCACCCCTCCACTTT. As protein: CASSPGRYNSPLHF.

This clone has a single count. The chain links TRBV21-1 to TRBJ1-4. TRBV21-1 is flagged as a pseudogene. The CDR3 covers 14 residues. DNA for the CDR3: TGTGCCAGCAGCCCGGGACTTGGACTTGAAAAACTGTTTTTT. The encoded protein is CASSPGLGLEKLFF.

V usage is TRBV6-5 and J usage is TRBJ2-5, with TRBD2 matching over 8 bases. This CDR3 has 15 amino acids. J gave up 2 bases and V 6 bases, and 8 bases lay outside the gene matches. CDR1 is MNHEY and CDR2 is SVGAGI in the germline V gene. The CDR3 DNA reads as TGTGCCAGCAGACCCGACGGGAGGGGTCAAGAGACCCAGTACTTC. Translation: CASRPDGRGQETQYF.

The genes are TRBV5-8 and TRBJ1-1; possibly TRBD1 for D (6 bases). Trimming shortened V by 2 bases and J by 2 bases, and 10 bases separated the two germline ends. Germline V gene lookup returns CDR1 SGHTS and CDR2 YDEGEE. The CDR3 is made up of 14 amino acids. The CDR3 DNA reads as TGTGCCAGCAGCTTCCAGGGACAAAACACTGAAGCTTTCTTT. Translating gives CASSFQGQNTEAFF.

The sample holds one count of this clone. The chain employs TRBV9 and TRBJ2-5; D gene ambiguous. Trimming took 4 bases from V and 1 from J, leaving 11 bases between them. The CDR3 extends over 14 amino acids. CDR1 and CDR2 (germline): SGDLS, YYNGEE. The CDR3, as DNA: TGTGCCAGCAGCCCACGCCTGACCCAAGAGACCCAGTACTTC. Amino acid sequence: CASSPRLTQETQYF.

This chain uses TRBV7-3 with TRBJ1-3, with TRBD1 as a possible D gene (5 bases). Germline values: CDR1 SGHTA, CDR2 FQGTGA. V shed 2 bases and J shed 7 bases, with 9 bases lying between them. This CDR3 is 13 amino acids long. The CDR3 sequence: CASSLPGTNTIYF. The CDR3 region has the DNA TGTGCCAGCAGCTTACCCGGGACCAACACCATATATTTT. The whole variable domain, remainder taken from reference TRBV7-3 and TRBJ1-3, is GAGVSQTPSNKVTEKGKYVELRCDPISGHTALYWYRQSLGQGPEFLIYFQGTGAADDSGLPNDRFFAVRPEGSVSTLKIQRTERGDSAVYLCASSLPGTNTIYFGEGSWLTVV.

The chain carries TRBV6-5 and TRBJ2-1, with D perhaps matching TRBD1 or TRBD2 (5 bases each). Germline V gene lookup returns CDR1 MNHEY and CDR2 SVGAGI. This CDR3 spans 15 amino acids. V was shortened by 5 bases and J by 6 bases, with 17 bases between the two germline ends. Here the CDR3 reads CASSPPLGTVNEQFF. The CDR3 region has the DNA TGTGCCAGCAGTCCCCCTTTGGGGACCGTCAATGAGCAGTTCTTC.

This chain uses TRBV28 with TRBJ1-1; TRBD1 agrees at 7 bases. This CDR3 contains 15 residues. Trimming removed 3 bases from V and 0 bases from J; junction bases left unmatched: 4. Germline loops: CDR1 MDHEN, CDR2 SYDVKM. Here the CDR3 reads CASSLTGPMNTEAFF. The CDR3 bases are TGTGCCAGCAGTTTGACAGGGCCCATGAACACTGAAGCTTTCTTT.

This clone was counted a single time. The CDR3, as DNA: TGTGCCAGCTCACGGCGAGTTTCCGGTCCGGTCTACGAGCAGTACTTC. This encodes CASSRRVSGPVYEQYF. This chain joins TRBV18 and TRBJ2-7; D is unclear. This CDR3 has 16 amino acids. Between the trimmed V and J ends, which lost 4 bases and 3 bases, there was a span of 19 bases. From germline, CDR1 is KGHSH and CDR2 LQKENI.

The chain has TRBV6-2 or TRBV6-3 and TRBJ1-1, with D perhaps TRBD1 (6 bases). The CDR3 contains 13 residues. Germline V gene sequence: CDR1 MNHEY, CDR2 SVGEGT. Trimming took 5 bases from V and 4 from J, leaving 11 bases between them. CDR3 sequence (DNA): TGTGCCAGCAGTCCAGGGGTACCCACTGAAGCTTTCTTT. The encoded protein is CASSPGVPTEAFF.

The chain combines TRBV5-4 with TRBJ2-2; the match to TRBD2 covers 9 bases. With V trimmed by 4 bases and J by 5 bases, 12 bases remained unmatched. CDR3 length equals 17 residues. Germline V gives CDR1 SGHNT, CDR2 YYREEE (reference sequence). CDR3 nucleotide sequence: TGTGCCAGCAGCCTGGGATCCCGCGGGGGGGTAACCGGGGAGCTGTTTTTT. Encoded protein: CASSLGSRGGVTGELFF. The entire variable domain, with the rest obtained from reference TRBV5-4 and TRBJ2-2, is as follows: ETGVTQSPTHLIKTRGQQVTLRCSSQSGHNTVSWYQQALGQGPQFIFQYYREEENGRGNFPPRFSGLQFPNYSSELNVNALELDDSALYLCASSLGSRGGVTGELFFGEGSRLTVL.

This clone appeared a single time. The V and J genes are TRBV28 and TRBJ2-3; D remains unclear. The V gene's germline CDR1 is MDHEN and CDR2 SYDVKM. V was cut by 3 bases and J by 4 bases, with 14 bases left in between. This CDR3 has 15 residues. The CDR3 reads CASSFGSIRPDTQYF. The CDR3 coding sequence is TGTGCCAGCAGTTTCGGTTCTATACGCCCAGATACGCAGTATTTT.

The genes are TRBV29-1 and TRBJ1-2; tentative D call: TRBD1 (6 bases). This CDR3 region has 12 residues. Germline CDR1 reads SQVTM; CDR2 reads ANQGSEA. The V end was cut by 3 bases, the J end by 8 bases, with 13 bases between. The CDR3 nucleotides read TGCAGCGTTGACCAGGGGAAGGGGGGCTACACCTTC. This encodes CSVDQGKGGYTF.

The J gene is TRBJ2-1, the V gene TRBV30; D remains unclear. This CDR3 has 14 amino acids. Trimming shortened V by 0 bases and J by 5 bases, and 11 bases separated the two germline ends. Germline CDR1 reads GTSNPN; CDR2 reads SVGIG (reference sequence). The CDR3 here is CAWSVSQLDNEQFF. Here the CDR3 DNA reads TGTGCCTGGAGTGTAAGTCAGTTGGACAATGAGCAGTTCTTC.

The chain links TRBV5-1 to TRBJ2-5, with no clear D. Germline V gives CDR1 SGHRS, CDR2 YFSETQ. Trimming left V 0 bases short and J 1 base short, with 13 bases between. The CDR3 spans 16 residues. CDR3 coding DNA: TGCGCCAGCAGCTTGGCCCCGCAGGCGCTCCAAGAGACCCAGTACTTC. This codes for CASSLAPQALQETQYF.

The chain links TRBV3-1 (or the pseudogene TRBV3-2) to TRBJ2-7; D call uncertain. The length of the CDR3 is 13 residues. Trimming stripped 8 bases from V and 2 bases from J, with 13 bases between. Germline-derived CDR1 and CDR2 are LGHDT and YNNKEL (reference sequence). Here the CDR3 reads CASSPAATYEQYF. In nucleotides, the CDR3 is TGTGCCAGCTCCCCGGCAGCGACCTACGAGCAGTACTTC.

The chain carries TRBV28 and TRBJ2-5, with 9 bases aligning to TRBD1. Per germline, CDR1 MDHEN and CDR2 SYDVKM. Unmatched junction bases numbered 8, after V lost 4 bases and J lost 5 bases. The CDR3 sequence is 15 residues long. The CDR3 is CASSYSGQGGETQYF. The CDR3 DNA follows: TGTGCCAGCAGTTACTCGGGACAGGGTGGGGAGACCCAGTACTTC.

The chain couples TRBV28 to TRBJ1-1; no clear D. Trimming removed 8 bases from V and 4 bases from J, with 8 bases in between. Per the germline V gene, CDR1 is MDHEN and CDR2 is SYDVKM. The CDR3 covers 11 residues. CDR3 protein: CASHRSTEAFF. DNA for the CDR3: TGTGCCAGCCACCGGAGCACTGAAGCTTTCTTT.

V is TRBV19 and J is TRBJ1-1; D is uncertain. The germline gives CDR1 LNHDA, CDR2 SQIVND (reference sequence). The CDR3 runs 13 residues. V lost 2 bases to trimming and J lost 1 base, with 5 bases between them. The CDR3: CASSITKNTEAFF. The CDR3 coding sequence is TGTGCCAGTAGTATAACAAAGAACACTGAAGCTTTCTTT.

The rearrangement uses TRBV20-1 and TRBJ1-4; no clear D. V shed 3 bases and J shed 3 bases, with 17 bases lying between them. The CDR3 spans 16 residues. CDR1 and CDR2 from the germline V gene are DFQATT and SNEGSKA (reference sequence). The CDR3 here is CSASRYTGGANEKLFF. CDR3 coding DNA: TGCAGTGCTAGTCGGTACACCGGCGGAGCTAATGAAAAACTGTTTTTT.

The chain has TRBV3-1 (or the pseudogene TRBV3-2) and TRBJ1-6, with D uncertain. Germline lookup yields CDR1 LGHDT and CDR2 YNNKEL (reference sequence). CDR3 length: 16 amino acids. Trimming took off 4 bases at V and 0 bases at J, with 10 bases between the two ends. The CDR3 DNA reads TGTGCCAGCAGCCGGACGGCGAGCTCCTATAATTCACCCCTCCACTTT. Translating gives CASSRTASSYNSPLHF.

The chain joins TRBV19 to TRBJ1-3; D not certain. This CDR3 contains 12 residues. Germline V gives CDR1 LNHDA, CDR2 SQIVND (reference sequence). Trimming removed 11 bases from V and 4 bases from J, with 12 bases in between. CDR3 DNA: TGTGCCGCTAAGGGTCGGGGAAACACCATATATTTT. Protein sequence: CAAKGRGNTIYF.

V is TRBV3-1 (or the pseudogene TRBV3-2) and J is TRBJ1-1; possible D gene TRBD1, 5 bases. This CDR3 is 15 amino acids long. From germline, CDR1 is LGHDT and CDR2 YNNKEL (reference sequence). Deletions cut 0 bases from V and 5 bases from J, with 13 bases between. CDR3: CASSQDWGGWTEAFF. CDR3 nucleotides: TGTGCCAGCAGCCAAGATTGGGGGGGGTGGACTGAAGCTTTCTTT.

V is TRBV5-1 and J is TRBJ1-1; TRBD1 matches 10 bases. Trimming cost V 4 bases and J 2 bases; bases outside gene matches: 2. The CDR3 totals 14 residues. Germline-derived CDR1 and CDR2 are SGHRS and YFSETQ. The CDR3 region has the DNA TGCGCCAGCAGCCTGACAGGGGGCAACACTGAAGCTTTCTTT. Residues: CASSLTGGNTEAFF.

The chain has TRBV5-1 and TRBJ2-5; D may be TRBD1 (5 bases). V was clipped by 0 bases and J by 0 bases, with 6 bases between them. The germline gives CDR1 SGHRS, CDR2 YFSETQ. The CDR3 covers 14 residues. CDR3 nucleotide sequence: TGCGCCAGCAGCTTGGGACAGAACCAAGAGACCCAGTACTTC. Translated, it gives CASSLGQNQETQYF.

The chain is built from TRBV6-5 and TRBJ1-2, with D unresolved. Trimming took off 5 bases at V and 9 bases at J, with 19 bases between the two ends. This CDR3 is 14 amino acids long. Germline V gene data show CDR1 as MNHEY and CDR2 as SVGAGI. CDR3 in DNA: TGTGCCAGCAGTCCTATGGACGGCGCCGCCAGCTACACCTTC. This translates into CASSPMDGAASYTF.

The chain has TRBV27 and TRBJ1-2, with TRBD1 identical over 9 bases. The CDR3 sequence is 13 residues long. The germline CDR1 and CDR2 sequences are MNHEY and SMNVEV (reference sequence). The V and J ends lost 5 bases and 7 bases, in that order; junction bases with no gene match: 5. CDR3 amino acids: CASSTTGGAGYTF. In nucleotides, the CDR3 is TGTGCCAGCAGTACAACAGGGGGCGCTGGCTACACCTTC.